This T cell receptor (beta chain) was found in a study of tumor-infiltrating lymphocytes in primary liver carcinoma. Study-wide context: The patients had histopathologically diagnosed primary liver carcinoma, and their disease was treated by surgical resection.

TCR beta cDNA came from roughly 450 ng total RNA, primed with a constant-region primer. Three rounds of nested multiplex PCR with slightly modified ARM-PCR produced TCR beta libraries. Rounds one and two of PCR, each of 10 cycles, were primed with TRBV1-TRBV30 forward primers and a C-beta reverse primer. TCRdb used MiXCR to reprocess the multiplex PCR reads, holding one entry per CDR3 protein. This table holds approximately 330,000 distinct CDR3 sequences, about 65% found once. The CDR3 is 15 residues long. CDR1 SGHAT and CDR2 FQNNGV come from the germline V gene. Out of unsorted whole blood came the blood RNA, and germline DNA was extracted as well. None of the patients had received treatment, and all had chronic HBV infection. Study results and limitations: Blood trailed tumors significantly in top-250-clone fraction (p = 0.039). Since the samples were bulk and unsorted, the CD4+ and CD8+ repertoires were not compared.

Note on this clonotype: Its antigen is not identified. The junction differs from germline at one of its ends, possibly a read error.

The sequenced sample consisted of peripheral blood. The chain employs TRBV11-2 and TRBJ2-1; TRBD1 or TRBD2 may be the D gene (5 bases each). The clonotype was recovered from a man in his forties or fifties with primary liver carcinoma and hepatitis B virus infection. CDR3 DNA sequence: TGTGTCAGCAGCTTAGATCGGGACCGTTACAATGAGCAGTTCTTC. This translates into CVSSLDRDRYNEQFF.